The entry below gives a single T cell receptor beta chain sequence along with its context. The junction and the germline gene differ at one end; a read error may be behind it. This sample was included in a study of blood T cell repertoires in COVID-19. Study as a whole: Material from acute and convalescent COVID-19 was sourced from the United States, Italy and Spain. The analysed material was cDNA or gDNA that came from T cells, B-cell-depleted T cells, or PBMCs.

Per the authors' pipeline: Amplification of reference gene primers provided the estimated nucleated cell counts. Clones were sequenced by immunoSEQ multiplex PCR, and TCRdb holds only the in-frame ones, with some missing. V and J calls and clone size are copied from that table; D and trimming were computed from the DNA. The sample records tens of thousands of clones, approximately 79% being singletons. This CDR3 comprises 14 residues. The V gene's germline CDR1 is SGHNT and CDR2 YYREEE (reference sequence). V usage is TRBV5-4 and J usage is TRBJ2-5; D may be TRBD1 (5 bases). Material: peripheral blood. This TCR came from a woman aged 50 to 65 with acute or convalescent COVID-19. The CDR3 nucleotides read TGTGCCAGCAGCTTGACGTCAGGGCAAGAAACCCAGTACTTC. It codes for CASSLTSGQETQYF. The full variable domain, with the rest looked up from reference TRBV5-4 and TRBJ2-5, is ETGVTQSPTHLIKTRGQQVTLRCSSQSGHNTVSWYQQALGQGPQFIFQYYREEENGRGNFPPRFSGLQFPNYSSELNVNALELDDSALYLCASSLTSGQETQYFGPGTRLLVL.